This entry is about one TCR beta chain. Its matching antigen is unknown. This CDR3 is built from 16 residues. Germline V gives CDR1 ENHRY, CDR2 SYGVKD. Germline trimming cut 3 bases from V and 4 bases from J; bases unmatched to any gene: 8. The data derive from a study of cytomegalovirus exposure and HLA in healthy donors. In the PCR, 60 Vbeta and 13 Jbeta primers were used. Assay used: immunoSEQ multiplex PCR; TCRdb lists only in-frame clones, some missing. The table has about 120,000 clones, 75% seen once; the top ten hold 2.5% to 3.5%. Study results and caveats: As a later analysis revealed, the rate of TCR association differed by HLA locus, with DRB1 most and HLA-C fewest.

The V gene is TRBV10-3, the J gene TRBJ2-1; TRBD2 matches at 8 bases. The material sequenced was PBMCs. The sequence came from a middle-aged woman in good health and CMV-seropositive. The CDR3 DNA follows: TGTGCCATCAGTGACATGTCAAGCGGGGGTTACAATGAGCAGTTCTTC. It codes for CAISDMSSGGYNEQFF.